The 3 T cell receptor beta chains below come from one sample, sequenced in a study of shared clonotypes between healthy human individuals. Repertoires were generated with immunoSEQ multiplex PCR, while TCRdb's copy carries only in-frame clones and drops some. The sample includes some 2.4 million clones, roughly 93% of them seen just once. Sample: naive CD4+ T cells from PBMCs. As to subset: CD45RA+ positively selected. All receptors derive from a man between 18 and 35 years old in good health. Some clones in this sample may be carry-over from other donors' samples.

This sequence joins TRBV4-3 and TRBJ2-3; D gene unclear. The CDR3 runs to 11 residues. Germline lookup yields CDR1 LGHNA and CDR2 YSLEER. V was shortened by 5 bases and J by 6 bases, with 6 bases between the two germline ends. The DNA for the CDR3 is TGCGCCAGCAGCTCGTCGGATACGCAGTATTTT. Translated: CASSSSDTQYF.

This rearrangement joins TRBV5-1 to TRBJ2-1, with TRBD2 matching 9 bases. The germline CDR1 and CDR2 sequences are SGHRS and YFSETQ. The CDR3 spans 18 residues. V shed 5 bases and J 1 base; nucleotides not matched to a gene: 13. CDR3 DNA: TGCGCCAGCAGACCGGGGACTAGCCCTGGAAATTCCTACAATGAGCAGTTCTTC. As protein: CASRPGTSPGNSYNEQFF.

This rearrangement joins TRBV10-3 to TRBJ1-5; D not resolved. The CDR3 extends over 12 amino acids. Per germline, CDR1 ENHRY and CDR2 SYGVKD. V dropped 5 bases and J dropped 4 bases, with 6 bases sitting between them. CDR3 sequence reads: CAISPVNQPQHF. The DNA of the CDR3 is TGTGCCATCAGTCCAGTAAATCAGCCCCAGCATTTT.